The T cell receptor (beta chain) under discussion was sequenced for a study of breast tumors, draining lymph nodes, adjacent tissues. TCRdb re-called the multiplex PCR reads through MiXCR, storing one row per CDR3 protein. The repertoire has tens of thousands of distinct CDR3 sequences, under 75% of them found once; the top ten carry less than 20%. V lost 3 bases, J lost 3 bases, and 9 bases lay in between. The CDR3 extends over 13 amino acids. The germline CDR1 and CDR2 sequences are KGHSH and LQKENI. The specimen was tumor-adjacent breast tissue. This receptor was taken from a female donor with breast cancer. Some clones in this sample may be carry-over from other donors' samples. This sequence joins TRBV18 and TRBJ2-7, with D tentatively TRBD1 (5 bases). This CDR3 is CASSPFQGYEQYF. The DNA for the CDR3 is TGTGCCAGCTCACCTTTCCAGGGCTACGAGCAGTACTTC.